This T cell receptor (beta chain) came from a study of shared clonotypes between healthy human individuals. Both subsets, CD45RA+ naive and CD45RA-negative memory, were split from the CD4+ cells. This CDR3 has 17 residues. J lost 1 base, V lost 4 bases, and 8 bases had no gene match. In germline, CDR1 is SGHDT, CDR2 YYEEEE. This table comes from immunoSEQ multiplex PCR, and its TCRdb copy is limited to in-frame clones, with some not included. Of about 2 million clones listed, roughly 94% are singletons. A single count supports this clone. What it binds is not known. Points from the study as a whole: The genetic and exposure-history diversity represented was limited by few donors.

The source is a man between 18 and 35 years old in good health. Sample: naive CD4+ T cells sorted from blood. This sample's subset: CD45RA+ positively selected. V is TRBV5-6 and J is TRBJ2-5; 12 bases agree with TRBD2. The CDR3 loop is CASSAPGLAGLQETQYF. DNA for the CDR3: TGTGCCAGCAGCGCGCCGGGACTAGCGGGCCTCCAAGAGACCCAGTACTTC.